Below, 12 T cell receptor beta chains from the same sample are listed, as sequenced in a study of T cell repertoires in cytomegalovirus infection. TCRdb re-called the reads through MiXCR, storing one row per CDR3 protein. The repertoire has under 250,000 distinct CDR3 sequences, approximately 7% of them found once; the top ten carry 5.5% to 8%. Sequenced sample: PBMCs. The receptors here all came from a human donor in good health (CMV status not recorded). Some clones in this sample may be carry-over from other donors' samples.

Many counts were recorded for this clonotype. The CDR3 coding sequence is TGTGCCACCAGTGACTCCTTTGACAGGACTGGGGCCAACGTCCTGACTTTC. It translates to CATSDSFDRTGANVLTF. This sequence joins TRBV24-1 and TRBJ2-6; a possible D gene is TRBD1 (6 bases). Looked up from germline, CDR1 is KGHDR and CDR2 is SFDVKD. The CDR3 sequence is 17 residues long. Trimming cost V 4 bases and J 2 bases, with 14 bases left between them.

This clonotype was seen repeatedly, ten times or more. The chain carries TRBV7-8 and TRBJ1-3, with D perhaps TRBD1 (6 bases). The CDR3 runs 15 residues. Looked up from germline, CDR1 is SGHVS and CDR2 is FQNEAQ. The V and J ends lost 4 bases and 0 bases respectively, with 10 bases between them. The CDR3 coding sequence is TGTGCCAGCAGCTCCCAGGGACACTCTGGAAACACCATATATTTT. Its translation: CASSSQGHSGNTIYF.

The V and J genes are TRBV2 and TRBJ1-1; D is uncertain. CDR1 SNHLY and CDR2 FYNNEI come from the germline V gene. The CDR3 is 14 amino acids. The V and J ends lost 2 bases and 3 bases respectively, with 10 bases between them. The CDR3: CASSETRGYTEAFF. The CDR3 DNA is TGTGCCAGCAGTGAAACTCGGGGTTACACTGAAGCTTTCTTT.

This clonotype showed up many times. The CDR3 DNA reads TGCAGTGCTAGTGTAGCGGGGCCGGGGGATACGCAGTATTTT. Residues: CSASVAGPGDTQYF. The V and J genes are TRBV20-1 and TRBJ2-3, with 8 bases identical to TRBD2. The CDR3 totals 14 residues. J was trimmed by 6 bases and V by 3 bases; bases with no gene match: 8. Germline lookup yields CDR1 DFQATT and CDR2 SNEGSKA (reference sequence).

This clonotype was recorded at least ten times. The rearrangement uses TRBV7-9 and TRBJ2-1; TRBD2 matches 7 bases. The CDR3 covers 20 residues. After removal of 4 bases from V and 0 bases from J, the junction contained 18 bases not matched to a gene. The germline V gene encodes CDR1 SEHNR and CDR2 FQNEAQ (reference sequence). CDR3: CASSYRLKRGAASSYNEQFF. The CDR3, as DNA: TGTGCCAGCAGCTATCGGTTGAAGCGGGGAGCCGCGAGCTCCTACAATGAGCAGTTCTTC. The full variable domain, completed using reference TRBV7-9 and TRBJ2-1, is DTGVSQNPRHKITKRGQNVTFRCDPISEHNRLYWYRQTLGQGPEFLTYFQNEAQLEKSRLLSDRFSAERPKGSFSTLEIQRTEQGDSAMYLCASSYRLKRGAASSYNEQFFGPGTRLTVL.

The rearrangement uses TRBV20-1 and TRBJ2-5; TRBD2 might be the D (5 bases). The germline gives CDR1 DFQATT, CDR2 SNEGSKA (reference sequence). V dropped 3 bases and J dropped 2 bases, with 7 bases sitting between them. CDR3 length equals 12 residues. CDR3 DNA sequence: TGCAGTGCTAGCGGGGTACAAGAGACCCAGTACTTC. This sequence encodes CSASGVQETQYF.

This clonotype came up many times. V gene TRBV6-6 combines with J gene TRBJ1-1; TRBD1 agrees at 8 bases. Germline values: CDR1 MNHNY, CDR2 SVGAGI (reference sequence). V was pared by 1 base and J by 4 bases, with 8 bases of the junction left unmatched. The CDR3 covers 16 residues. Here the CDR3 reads CASSYYKSGGFTEAFF. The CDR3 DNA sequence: TGTGCCAGCAGTTACTATAAGTCAGGGGGCTTCACTGAAGCTTTCTTT.

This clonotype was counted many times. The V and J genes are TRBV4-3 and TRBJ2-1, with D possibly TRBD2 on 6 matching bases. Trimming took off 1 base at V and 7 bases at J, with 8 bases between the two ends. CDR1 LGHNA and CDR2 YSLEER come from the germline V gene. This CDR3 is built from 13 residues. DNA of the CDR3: TGCGCCAGCAGCCAAGCGGGGGAGAATGAGCAGTTCTTC. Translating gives CASSQAGENEQFF.

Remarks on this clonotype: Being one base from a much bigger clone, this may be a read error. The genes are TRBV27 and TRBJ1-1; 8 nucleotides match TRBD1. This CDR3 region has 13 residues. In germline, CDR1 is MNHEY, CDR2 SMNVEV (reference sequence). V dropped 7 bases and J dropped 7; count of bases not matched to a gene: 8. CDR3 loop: CASNPRTGIEAFF. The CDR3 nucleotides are TGTGCCAGCAATCCACGGACAGGGATTGAAGCTTTCTTT.

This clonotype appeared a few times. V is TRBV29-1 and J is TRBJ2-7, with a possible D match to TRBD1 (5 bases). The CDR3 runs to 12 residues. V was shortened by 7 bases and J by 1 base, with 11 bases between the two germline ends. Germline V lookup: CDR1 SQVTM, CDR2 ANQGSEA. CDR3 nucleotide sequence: TGCAGCGCTCAGACAGCTTCCTACGAGCAGTACTTC. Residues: CSAQTASYEQYF.

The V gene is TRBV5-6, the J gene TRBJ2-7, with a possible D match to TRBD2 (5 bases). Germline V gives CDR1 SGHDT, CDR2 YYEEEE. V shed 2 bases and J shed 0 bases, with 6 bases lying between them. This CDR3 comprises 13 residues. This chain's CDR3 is CASSFAGSYEQYF. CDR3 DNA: TGTGCCAGCAGCTTTGCGGGCTCCTACGAGCAGTACTTC. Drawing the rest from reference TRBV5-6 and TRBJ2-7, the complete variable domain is DAGVTQSPTHLIKTRGQQVTLRCSPKSGHDTVSWYQQALGQGPQFIFQYYEEEERQRGNFPDRFSGHQFPNYSSELNVNALLLGDSALYLCASSFAGSYEQYFGPGTRLTVT.

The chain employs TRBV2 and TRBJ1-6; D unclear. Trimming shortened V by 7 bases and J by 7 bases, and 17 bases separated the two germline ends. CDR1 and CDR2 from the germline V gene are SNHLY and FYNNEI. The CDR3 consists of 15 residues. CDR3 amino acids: CASTPYRTQNSPLHF. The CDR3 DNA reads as TGTGCCAGCACCCCTTATAGGACCCAGAATTCACCCCTCCACTTT.